This TCR beta chain was documented in a study of T cells in Graves' hyperthyroidism and ophthalmopathy. The CDR3 has 12 residues. V gave up 3 bases and J gave up 4 bases, with 6 bases separating them. Germline V gives CDR1 SGHTA, CDR2 FQGTGA. The table lists this clonotype with many counts. TCR beta CDR3 regions were amplified from RNA transcripts. With the HTBI primer set, the TCR CDR3 went through a first round of RT-PCR. TCRdb fed the multiplex PCR reads into MiXCR, producing one record per CDR3 protein. The sample has 96,000 or so distinct CDR3 sequences; roughly 49% are singletons. Sequencing was performed on blood. The sequence was collected from a woman between 40 and 50 years old with Graves' hyperthyroidism. The V and J genes are TRBV7-3 and TRBJ1-1; D is undetermined. CDR3 loop: CASSFQATEAFF. The CDR3 DNA is TGTGCCAGCAGCTTTCAGGCCACTGAAGCTTTCTTT.